These 3 T cell receptor beta chains were sequenced from one sample in a study of cytomegalovirus exposure and HLA in healthy donors. Both 60 Vbeta primers and 13 Jbeta primers went into the PCR. Profiled with immunoSEQ multiplex PCR; TCRdb holds only in-frame clones, not every one. The repertoire holds about 34,000 clones, with just under 90% as singletons. Sequencing was done on a sample of PBMCs. These receptors originate from a boy between 5 and 17 years old in good health and CMV-seronegative.

The rearrangement uses TRBV6-4 and TRBJ1-2; 9 nucleotides agree with TRBD1. J gave up 8 bases and V 2 bases, and 3 bases lay outside the gene matches. The CDR3 has 13 residues. CDR1 and CDR2 (germline): MRHNA, SNTAGT. CDR3 residues: CASSDRTGAGYTF. The CDR3 nucleotides are TGTGCCAGCAGTGACCGGACAGGGGCAGGCTACACCTTC.

The rearrangement uses TRBV7-2 and TRBJ2-5; D remains unclear. The J call may be wrong; the DNA end is better matched by TRBJ2-7. The CDR3 is made up of 15 amino acids. Germline V lookup: CDR1 SGHTA, CDR2 FQGNSA. The DNA of the CDR3 is TGTGCCAGCAGCTTAGGGGTTGGAGTCTTCTACGAGCAGTACTTC. It specifies CASSLGVGVFYEQYF.

As concerns this clone: A junction boundary mismatches the germline segment, possibly from a read error. This rearrangement joins TRBV7-2 to TRBJ2-7; D remains ambiguous. Germline V CDR1 and CDR2: SGHTA, FQGNSA. The CDR3 extends over 11 amino acids. The CDR3 nucleotides are TGTGCCAGCAGCGCAAGATACGGGCAGTACTTC. Translated: CASSARYGQYF. The full variable domain, with the rest looked up from reference TRBV7-2 and TRBJ2-7, is GAGVSQSPSNKVTEKGKDVELRCDPISGHTALYWYRQSLGQGLEFLIYFQGNSAPDKSGLPSDRFSAERTGGSVSTLTIQRTQQEDSAVYLCASSARYGQYFGPGTRLTVT.